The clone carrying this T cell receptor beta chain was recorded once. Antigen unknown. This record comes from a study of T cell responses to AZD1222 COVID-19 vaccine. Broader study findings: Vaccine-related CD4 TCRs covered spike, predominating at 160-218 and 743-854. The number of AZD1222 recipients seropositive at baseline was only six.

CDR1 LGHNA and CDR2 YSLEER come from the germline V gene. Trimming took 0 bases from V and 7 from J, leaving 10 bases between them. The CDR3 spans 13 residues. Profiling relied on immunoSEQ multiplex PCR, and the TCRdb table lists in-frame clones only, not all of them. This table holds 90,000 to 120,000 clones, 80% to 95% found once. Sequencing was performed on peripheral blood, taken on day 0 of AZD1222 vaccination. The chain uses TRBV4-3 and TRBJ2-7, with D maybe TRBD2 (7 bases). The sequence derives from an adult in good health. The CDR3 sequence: CASSQDGGREQYF. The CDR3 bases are TGCGCCAGCAGCCAAGACGGGGGGCGGGAGCAGTACTTC.